The sequence of this T cell receptor beta chain was determined in a study of control samples from healthy donors and cancer patients (dated by TCRdb to about 2020). Measured from the cysteine to the phenylalanine, the CDR3 is 12 residues long. The only DNA kept is the CDR3, 36 bases in frame from the first base. Trimming takes 2 bases from V and 4 bases from J, and the germline ends sit 5 bases apart. CDR1 and CDR2 are drawn from the germline V gene: MDHEN, SYDVKM. The protocol used for the library was the immunoSEQ multiplex PCR assay. TCRdb retrieved this table from immuneACCESS and kept in-frame rearrangements only. Not all clones are present; in checked studies, unresolved V genes account for under half, and no reason is known for the remainder. The sample yields under 200,000 clones; 90% to 95% were counted once. The ten largest clonotypes hold about 1.6% of the sample. A word on this clone: Which antigen it targets is not known. No base quality information exists; no much larger clone differs at one position.

The sequencing input was blood. The receptor chain draws on TRBV28 and TRBJ1-2; no D gene call is confident. The source is a woman aged 25 to 39 in good health. The nucleotides read TGTGCCAGCAGTTTAGTAGGCTATGGCTACACCTTC. Its amino acids are CASSLVGYGYTF.